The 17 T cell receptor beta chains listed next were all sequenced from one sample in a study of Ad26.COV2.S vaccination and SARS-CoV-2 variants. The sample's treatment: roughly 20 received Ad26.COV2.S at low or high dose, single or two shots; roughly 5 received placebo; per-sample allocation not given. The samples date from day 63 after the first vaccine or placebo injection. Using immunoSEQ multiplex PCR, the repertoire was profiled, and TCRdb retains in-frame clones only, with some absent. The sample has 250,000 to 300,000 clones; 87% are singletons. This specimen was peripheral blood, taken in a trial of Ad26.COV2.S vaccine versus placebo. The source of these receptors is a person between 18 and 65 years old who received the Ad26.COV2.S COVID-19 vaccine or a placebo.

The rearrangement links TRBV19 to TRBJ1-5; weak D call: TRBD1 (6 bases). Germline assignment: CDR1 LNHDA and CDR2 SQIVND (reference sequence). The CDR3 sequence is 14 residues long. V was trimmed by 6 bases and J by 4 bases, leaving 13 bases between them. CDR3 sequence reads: CASRRTATNQPQHF. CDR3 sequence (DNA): TGTGCCAGTAGGCGGACAGCAACTAATCAGCCCCAGCATTTT.

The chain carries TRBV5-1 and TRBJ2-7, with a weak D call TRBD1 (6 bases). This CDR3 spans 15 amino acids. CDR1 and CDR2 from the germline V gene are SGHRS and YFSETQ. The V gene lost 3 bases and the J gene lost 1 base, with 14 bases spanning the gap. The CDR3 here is CASSSVGRGSYEQYF. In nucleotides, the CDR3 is TGCGCCAGCAGCTCGGTTGGCAGGGGATCCTACGAGCAGTACTTC.

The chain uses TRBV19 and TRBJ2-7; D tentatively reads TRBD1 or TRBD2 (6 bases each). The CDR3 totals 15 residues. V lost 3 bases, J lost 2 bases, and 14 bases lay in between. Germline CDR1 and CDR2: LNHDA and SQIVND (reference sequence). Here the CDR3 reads CASSIRSGAPYEQYF. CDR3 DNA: TGTGCCAGTAGTATCCGTTCGGGGGCCCCCTACGAGCAGTACTTC. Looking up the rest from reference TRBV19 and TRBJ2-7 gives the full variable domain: DGGITQSPKYLFRKEGQNVTLSCEQNLNHDAMYWYRQDPGQGLRLIYYSQIVNDFQKGDIAEGYSVSREKKESFPLTVTSAQKNPTAFYLCASSIRSGAPYEQYFGPGTRLTVT.

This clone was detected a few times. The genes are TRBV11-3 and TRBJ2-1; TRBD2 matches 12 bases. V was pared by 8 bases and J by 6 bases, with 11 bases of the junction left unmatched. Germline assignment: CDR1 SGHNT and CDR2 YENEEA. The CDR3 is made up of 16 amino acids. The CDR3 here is CASSWTSGDVGNEQFF. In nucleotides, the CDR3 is TGTGCCAGCTCCTGGACTAGCGGGGACGTCGGCAATGAGCAGTTCTTC. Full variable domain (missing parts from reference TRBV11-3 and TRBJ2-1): EAGVVQSPRYKIIEKKQPVAFWCNPISGHNTLYWYLQNLGQGPELLIRYENEEAVDDSQLPKDRFSAERLKGVDSTLKIQPAELGDSAVYLCASSWTSGDVGNEQFFGPGTRLTVL.

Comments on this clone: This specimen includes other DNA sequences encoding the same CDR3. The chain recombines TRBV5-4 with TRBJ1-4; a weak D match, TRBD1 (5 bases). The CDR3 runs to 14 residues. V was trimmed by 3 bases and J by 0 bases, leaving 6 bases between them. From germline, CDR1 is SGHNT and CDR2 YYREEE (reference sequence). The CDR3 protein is CASSSGATNEKLFF. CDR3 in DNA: TGTGCCAGCAGCTCGGGGGCAACTAATGAAAAACTGTTTTTT.

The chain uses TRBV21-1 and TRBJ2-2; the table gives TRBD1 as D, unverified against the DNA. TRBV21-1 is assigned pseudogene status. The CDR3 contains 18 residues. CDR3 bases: TGTGCCAGCAGCTCCCCTTCTCCAGGGGGCACTGGCGGCGGGGAGCTGTTTTTT. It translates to CASSSPSPGGTGGGELFF.

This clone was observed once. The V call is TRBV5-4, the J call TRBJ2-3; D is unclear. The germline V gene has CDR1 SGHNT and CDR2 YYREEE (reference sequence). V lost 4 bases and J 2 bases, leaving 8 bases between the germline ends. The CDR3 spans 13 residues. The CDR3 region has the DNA TGTGCCAGCAGCACCCGGGCCACAGATACGCAGTATTTT. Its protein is CASSTRATDTQYF. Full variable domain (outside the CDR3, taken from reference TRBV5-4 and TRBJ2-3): ETGVTQSPTHLIKTRGQQVTLRCSSQSGHNTVSWYQQALGQGPQFIFQYYREEENGRGNFPPRFSGLQFPNYSSELNVNALELDDSALYLCASSTRATDTQYFGPGTRLTVL.

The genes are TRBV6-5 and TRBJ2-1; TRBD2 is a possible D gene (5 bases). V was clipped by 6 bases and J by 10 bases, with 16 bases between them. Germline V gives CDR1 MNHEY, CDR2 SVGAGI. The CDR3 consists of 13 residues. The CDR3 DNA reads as TGTGCCAGCAGGTCCTACATGGAGGAGGAGCAGTTCTTC. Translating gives CASRSYMEEEQFF.

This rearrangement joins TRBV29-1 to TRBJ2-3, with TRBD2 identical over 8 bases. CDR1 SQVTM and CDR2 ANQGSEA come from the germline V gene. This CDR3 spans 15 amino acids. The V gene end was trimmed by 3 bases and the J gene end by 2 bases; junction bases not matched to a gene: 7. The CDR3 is CSVEGVAGPTDTQYF. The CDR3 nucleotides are TGCAGCGTTGAGGGCGTAGCGGGGCCCACAGATACGCAGTATTTT.

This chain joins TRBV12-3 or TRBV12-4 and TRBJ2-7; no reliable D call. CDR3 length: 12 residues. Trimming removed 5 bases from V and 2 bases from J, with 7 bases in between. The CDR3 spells CASSPLPYEQYF. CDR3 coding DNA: TGTGCCAGCAGTCCCCTACCCTACGAGCAGTACTTC.

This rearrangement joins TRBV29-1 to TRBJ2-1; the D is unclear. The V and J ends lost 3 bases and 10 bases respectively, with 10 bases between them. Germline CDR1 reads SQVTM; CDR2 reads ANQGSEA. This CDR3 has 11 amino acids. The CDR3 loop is CSVEVPGEQFF. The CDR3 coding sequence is TGCAGCGTTGAGGTACCCGGGGAGCAGTTCTTC.

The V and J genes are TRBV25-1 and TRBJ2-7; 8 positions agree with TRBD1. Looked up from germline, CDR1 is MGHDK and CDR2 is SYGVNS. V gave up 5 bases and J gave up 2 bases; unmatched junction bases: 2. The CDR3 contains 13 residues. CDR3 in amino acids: CASSRTGTYEQYF. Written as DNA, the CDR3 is TGTGCCAGCAGTAGGACAGGGACCTACGAGCAGTACTTC.

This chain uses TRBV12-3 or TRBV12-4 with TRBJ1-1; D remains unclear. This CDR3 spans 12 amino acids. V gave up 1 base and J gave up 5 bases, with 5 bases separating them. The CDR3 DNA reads TGTGCCAGCAGTTTAGGTCAAACTGAAGCTTTCTTT. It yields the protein CASSLGQTEAFF.

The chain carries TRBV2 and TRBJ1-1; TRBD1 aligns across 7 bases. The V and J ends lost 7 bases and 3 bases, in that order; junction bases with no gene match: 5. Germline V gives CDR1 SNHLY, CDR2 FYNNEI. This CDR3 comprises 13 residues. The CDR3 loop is CASTVQGYTEAFF. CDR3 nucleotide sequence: TGTGCCAGCACCGTACAGGGGTACACTGAAGCTTTCTTT.

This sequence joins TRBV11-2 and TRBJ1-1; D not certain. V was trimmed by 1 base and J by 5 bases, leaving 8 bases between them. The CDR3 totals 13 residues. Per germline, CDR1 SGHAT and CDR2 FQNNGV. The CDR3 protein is CASSLGSRTEAFF. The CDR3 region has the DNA TGTGCCAGCAGCTTAGGTTCCCGGACTGAAGCTTTCTTT.

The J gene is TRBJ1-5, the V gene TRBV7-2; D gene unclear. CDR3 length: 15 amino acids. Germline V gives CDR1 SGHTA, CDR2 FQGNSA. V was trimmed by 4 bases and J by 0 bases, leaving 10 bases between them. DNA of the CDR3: TGTGCCAGCAGCTCCTCAGTTACTAGCAATCAGCCCCAGCATTTT. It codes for CASSSSVTSNQPQHF.

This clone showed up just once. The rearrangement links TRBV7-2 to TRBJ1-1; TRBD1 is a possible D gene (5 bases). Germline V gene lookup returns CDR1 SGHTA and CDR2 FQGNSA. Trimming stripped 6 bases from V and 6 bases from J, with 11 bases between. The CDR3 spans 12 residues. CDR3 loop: CASRGPGPEAFF. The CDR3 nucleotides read TGTGCCAGCAGGGGCCCAGGGCCTGAAGCTTTCTTT.